Each of the 21 T cell receptor beta chains below was sequenced from the same sample in a study of beta chain features in type 1 diabetes. Since all of the isolated RNA was reverse transcribed, expressed TCRB transcripts were what got sequenced. The repertoire was sequenced with immunoSEQ multiplex PCR; TCRdb's copy has only in-frame clones and lacks some. Among some 400,000 clones, more than 13% were seen once, and the ten largest hold approximately 0.02%. Source material: naive CD4+ T cells from blood. These receptors originate from a woman under 30 in good health.

The gene calls are TRBV5-1 and TRBJ2-5, with D tentatively TRBD1 (5 bases). Trimming pared 2 bases from V and 1 base from J, leaving 9 bases between. The CDR3 length is 14 residues. The germline gives CDR1 SGHRS, CDR2 YFSETQ. This CDR3 is CASSLSRGQETQYF. In DNA form, the CDR3 reads TGCGCCAGCAGCTTAAGTAGGGGCCAAGAGACCCAGTACTTC.

Only a few counts were recorded for this clone. As DNA, the CDR3 is TGTGCCAGCAGCCCACTAGCCGCAGATACGCAGTATTTT. Protein: CASSPLAADTQYF. This chain links TRBV14 with TRBJ2-3, with a possible D match to TRBD2 (6 bases). V was clipped by 4 bases and J by 4 bases, with 9 bases between them. The CDR3 totals 13 residues. CDR1 is SGHDN, CDR2 FVKESK, per germline.

V gene TRBV27 combines with J gene TRBJ1-5; no definite D call. With 5 bases removed from V and 3 bases from J, the gap between germline ends came to 11 bases. The CDR3 consists of 14 residues. From germline, CDR1 is MNHEY and CDR2 SMNVEV (reference sequence). The CDR3 loop reads CASSITRYNQPQHF. The CDR3 coding sequence is TGTGCCAGCAGTATCACACGTTACAATCAGCCCCAGCATTTT.

The rearrangement joins TRBV30 to TRBJ2-7, with 7 nucleotides matching TRBD2. V lost 2 bases, J lost 3 bases, and 4 bases stayed unmatched. The CDR3 runs to 13 residues. Germline loops: CDR1 GTSNPN, CDR2 SVGIG (reference sequence). The CDR3 coding sequence is TGTGCCTGGAGTCGGGGGGTCCACTACGAGCAGTACTTC. Its translation: CAWSRGVHYEQYF. Drawing the rest from reference TRBV30 and TRBJ2-7, the complete variable domain is SQTIHQWPATLVQPVGSPLSLECTVEGTSNPNLYWYRQAAGRGLQLLFYSVGIGQISSEVPQNLSASRPQDRQFILSSKKLLLSDSGFYLCAWSRGVHYEQYFGPGTRLTVT.

The chain uses TRBV11-2 and TRBJ2-1; D is possibly TRBD2 (6 bases). CDR3 length equals 15 residues. Per germline, CDR1 SGHAT and CDR2 FQNNGV. The V end was cut by 5 bases, the J end by 7 bases, with 18 bases between. The CDR3: CASSRRQNRGNEQFF. The CDR3 nucleotides read TGTGCCAGCAGCCGAAGACAGAACCGGGGGAATGAGCAGTTCTTC.

The genes are TRBV2 and TRBJ2-7, with 8 nucleotides matching TRBD1. The V and J ends lost 6 bases and 6 bases, in that order; junction bases with no gene match: 7. Looked up from germline, CDR1 is SNHLY and CDR2 is FYNNEI. This CDR3 contains 13 residues. This chain's CDR3 is CASSPRTGFEQYF. DNA of the CDR3: TGTGCCAGCAGCCCTCGGACAGGGTTCGAGCAGTACTTC.

This clone occurred a few times. This chain uses TRBV4-1 with TRBJ1-5; 7 bases are a match to TRBD1. V trimming: 0 bases; J trimming: 0 bases; junction bases outside the gene matches: 5. The length of the CDR3 is 17 residues. CDR1 is MGHRA and CDR2 is YSYEKL in the germline V gene. The CDR3 reads CASSQEGGWNSNQPQHF. Written as DNA, the CDR3 is TGCGCCAGCAGCCAAGAAGGGGGCTGGAATAGCAATCAGCCCCAGCATTTT.

This clone was observed a few times. The genes are TRBV4-1 and TRBJ2-1; possibly TRBD1 for D (6 bases). The CDR3 is 15 residues long. The germline V gene encodes CDR1 MGHRA and CDR2 YSYEKL. Trimming removed 0 bases at V and 7 bases at J, with 13 bases between. CDR3 sequence reads: CASSQDAGTRNEQFF. Here the CDR3 DNA reads TGCGCCAGCAGCCAAGACGCCGGGACACGGAATGAGCAGTTCTTC.

The chain carries TRBV29-1 and TRBJ2-2; TRBD1 might be the D (5 bases). Trimming took off 6 bases at V and 7 bases at J, with 21 bases between the two ends. The CDR3 is 15 residues long. Per germline, CDR1 SQVTM and CDR2 ANQGSEA. CDR3 bases: TGCAGCGTGACCCAATCACAGGTTAAGGGCGGGGAGCTGTTTTTT. Protein sequence: CSVTQSQVKGGELFF.

The gene calls are TRBV30 and TRBJ1-5; D unresolved. Germline V CDR1 and CDR2: GTSNPN, SVGIG (reference sequence). The CDR3 covers 15 residues. V was cut by 1 base and J by 1 base, with 11 bases left in between. In nucleotides, the CDR3 is TGTGCCTGGAGTGCGAGGGAATGGAGCAATCAGCCCCAGCATTTT. Protein sequence: CAWSAREWSNQPQHF.

This chain connects TRBV28 to TRBJ2-5; D is perhaps TRBD2 (5 bases). V lost 6 bases, J lost 5 bases, and 10 bases lay in between. Germline V lookup: CDR1 MDHEN, CDR2 SYDVKM. This CDR3 region has 12 residues. CDR3 sequence reads: CASSSTGETQYF. Here the CDR3 DNA reads TGTGCCAGCAGCTCCACGGGGGAGACCCAGTACTTC.

This clone occurred a few times. The V and J genes are TRBV5-1 and TRBJ2-7; 12 positions match TRBD1. The CDR3 loop spans 15 amino acids. The V gene's germline CDR1 is SGHRS and CDR2 YFSETQ. Germline trimming cut 4 bases from V and 5 bases from J; bases unmatched to any gene: 7. Here the CDR3 reads CASSPGTGGFDEQYF. The CDR3 DNA reads TGCGCCAGCAGCCCGGGGACAGGGGGCTTCGACGAGCAGTACTTC. Complete variable domain (other parts from reference TRBV5-1 and TRBJ2-7): KAGVTQTPRYLIKTRGQQVTLSCSPISGHRSVSWYQQTPGQGLQFLFEYFSETQRNKGNFPGRFSGRQFSNSRSEMNVSTLELGDSALYLCASSPGTGGFDEQYFGPGTRLTVT.

This clone was counted a few times. CDR3 sequence (DNA): TGTGCCAGCACCCTCGGAGAAGATGGCTACACCTTC. Protein sequence: CASTLGEDGYTF. The V and J genes are TRBV7-9 and TRBJ1-2; D gene uncertain. The V end lost 7 bases, the J end lost 6 bases, and 12 bases lay between the germline ends. The V gene's germline CDR1 is SEHNR and CDR2 FQNEAQ (reference sequence). This CDR3 contains 12 residues.

This chain joins TRBV6-5 and TRBJ1-5, with D hard to call. Germline V CDR1 and CDR2: MNHEY, SVGAGI. V lost 0 bases to trimming and J lost 3 bases, with 9 bases between them. The CDR3 runs 15 residues. The CDR3 here is CASSYSSGHNQPQHF. The CDR3 DNA is TGTGCCAGCAGTTACTCGTCAGGCCACAATCAGCCCCAGCATTTT.

The V gene is TRBV29-1, the J gene TRBJ2-7; tentative D call: TRBD2 (6 bases). CDR1 is SQVTM, CDR2 ANQGSEA, per germline. This CDR3 has 12 amino acids. Trimming took off 7 bases at V and 7 bases at J, with 17 bases between the two ends. The CDR3 region is CSGEGPRGEQYF. The CDR3 region has the DNA TGCAGCGGCGAAGGGCCGCGGGGAGAGCAGTACTTC.

This clone was counted between two and nine times. The chain couples TRBV5-4 to TRBJ2-7; tentatively, D is TRBD2 (5 bases). V was pared by 3 bases and J by 7 bases, with 20 bases between. From germline, CDR1 is SGHNT and CDR2 YYREEE (reference sequence). This CDR3 comprises 15 residues. The CDR3 protein is CASSSYADSTKEQYF. In DNA, the CDR3 is TGTGCCAGCAGCTCGTACGCGGACTCCACCAAGGAGCAGTACTTC.

The J gene is TRBJ2-1, the V gene TRBV7-9; a possible D gene is TRBD2 (6 bases). The CDR3 runs 14 residues. V lost 4 bases, J lost 9 bases, and 16 bases lay in between. Germline-derived CDR1 and CDR2 are SEHNR and FQNEAQ (reference sequence). The CDR3 protein is CASSSSAGWSEQFF. The CDR3 DNA sequence: TGTGCCAGCAGCTCCTCAGCGGGTTGGAGTGAGCAGTTCTTC.

This clone was counted a few times. The chain is built from TRBV30 and TRBJ2-2; 8 nucleotides align to TRBD2. This CDR3 has 16 amino acids. Trimming removed 0 bases from V and 2 bases from J; junction bases left unmatched: 5. Per the germline V gene, CDR1 is GTSNPN and CDR2 is SVGIG (reference sequence). The CDR3 reads CAWSVGSGINTGELFF. CDR3 coding DNA: TGTGCCTGGAGTGTAGGTAGCGGGATCAACACCGGGGAGCTGTTTTTT.

The sample holds a few counts of this clone. This chain connects TRBV13 to TRBJ1-2, with TRBD1 as a possible D gene (5 bases). The CDR3 runs 16 residues. The V gene lost 6 bases and the J gene lost 0 bases, with 17 bases spanning the gap. The germline V gene has CDR1 PRHDT and CDR2 FYEKMQ (reference sequence). The DNA of the CDR3 is TGTGCCAGCAGATTCACACAGGATTCATCTAACTATGGCTACACCTTC. It yields the protein CASRFTQDSSNYGYTF.

V is TRBV4-3 and J is TRBJ1-2, with D hard to call. Per the germline V gene, CDR1 is LGHNA and CDR2 is YSLEER. This CDR3 contains 16 residues. The germline V and J ends were trimmed by 0 bases and 1 base, with 12 bases remaining between them. Here the CDR3 DNA reads TGCGCCAGCAGCCAAGAAGGCGGCATCCTTAACTATGGCTACACCTTC. Translated, it gives CASSQEGGILNYGYTF.

This clone has a handful of counts. V gene TRBV2 combines with J gene TRBJ2-3; perhaps TRBD2 as D (6 bases). Looked up from germline, CDR1 is SNHLY and CDR2 is FYNNEI. The CDR3 has 12 amino acids. V was shortened by 9 bases and J by 3 bases, with 10 bases between the two germline ends. The CDR3 sequence is CARSRGTDTQYF. CDR3 DNA: TGTGCCAGGTCACGGGGGACAGATACGCAGTATTTT. Looking up the rest from reference TRBV2 and TRBJ2-3 gives the full variable domain: EPEVTQTPSHQVTQMGQEVILRCVPISNHLYFYWYRQILGQKVEFLVSFYNNEISEKSEIFDDQFSVERPDGSNFTLKIRSTKLEDSAMYFCARSRGTDTQYFGPGTRLTVL.